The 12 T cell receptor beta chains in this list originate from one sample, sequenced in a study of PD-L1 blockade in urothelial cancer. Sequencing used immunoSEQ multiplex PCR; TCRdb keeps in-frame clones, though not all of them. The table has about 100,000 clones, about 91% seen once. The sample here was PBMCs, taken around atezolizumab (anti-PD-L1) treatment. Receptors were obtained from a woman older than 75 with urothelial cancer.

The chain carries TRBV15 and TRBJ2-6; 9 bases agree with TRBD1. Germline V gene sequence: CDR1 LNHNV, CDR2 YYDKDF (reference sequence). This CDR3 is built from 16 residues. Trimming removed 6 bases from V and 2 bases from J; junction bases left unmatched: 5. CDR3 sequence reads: CATRGDREAGANVLTF. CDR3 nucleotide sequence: TGTGCCACCAGGGGGGACAGGGAGGCTGGGGCCAACGTCCTGACTTTC.

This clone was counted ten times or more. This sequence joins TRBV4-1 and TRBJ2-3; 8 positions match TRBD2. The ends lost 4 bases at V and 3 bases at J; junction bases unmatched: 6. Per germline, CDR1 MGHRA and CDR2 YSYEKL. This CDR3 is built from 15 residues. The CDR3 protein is CASSLTSGGTDTQYF. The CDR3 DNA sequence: TGCGCCAGCAGCCTTACTAGCGGAGGTACAGATACGCAGTATTTT.

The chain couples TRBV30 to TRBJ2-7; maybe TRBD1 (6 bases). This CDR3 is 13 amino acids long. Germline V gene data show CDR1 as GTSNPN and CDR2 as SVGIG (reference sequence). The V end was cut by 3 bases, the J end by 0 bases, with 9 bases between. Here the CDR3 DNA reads TGTGCCTGGAGCACAGGGAGCTCCTACGAGCAGTACTTC. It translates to CAWSTGSSYEQYF.

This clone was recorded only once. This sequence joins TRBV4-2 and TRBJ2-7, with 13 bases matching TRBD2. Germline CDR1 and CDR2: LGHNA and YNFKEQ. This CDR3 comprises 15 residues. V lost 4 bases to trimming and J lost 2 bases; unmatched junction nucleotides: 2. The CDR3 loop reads CASSRGTSGAYEQYF. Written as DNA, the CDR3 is TGTGCCAGCAGCCGAGGGACTAGCGGGGCCTACGAGCAGTACTTC.

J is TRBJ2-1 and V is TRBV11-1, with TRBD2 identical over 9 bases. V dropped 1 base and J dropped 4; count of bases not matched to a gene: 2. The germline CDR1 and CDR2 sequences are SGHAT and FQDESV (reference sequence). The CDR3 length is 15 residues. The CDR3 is CASSLGLAGYNEQFF. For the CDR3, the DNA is TGTGCCAGCAGCTTAGGGCTAGCGGGATACAATGAGCAGTTCTTC.

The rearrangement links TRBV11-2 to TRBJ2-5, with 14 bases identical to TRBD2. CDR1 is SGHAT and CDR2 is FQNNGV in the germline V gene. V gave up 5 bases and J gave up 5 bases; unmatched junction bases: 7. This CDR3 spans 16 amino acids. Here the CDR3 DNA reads TGTGCCAGCAGCATGGGACTAGCGGGAGTCGGGGAGACCCAGTACTTC. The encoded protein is CASSMGLAGVGETQYF.

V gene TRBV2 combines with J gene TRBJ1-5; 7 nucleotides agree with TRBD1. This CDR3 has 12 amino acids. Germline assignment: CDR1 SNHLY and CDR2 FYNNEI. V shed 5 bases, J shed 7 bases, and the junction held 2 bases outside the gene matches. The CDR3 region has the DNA TGTGCCAGCAGTATGACAGGGCAGCCCCAGCATTTT. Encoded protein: CASSMTGQPQHF.

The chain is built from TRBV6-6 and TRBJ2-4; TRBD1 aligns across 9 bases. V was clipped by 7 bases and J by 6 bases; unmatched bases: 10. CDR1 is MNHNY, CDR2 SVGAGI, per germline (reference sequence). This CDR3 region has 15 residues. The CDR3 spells CASIKRTGVGNIQYF. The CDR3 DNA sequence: TGTGCCAGCATTAAACGGACAGGGGTCGGAAACATTCAGTACTTC.

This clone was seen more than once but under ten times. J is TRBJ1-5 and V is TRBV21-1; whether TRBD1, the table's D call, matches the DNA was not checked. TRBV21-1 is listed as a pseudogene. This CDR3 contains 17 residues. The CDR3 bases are TGTGCCAGCAGCAAAGCGCTTAAGGGACAGTTGGATCAGCCCCAGCATTTT. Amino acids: CASSKALKGQLDQPQHF.

CDR3 residues: CASSPGQSNTEAFF. In DNA, the CDR3 is TGTGCCAGCTCACCGGGACAGTCGAACACTGAAGCTTTCTTT. The V call is TRBV18, the J call TRBJ1-1; TRBD1 agrees at 7 bases. CDR1 and CDR2 from the germline V gene are KGHSH and LQKENI. The CDR3 has 14 residues. Trimming cost V 3 bases and J 1 base; bases outside gene matches: 2.

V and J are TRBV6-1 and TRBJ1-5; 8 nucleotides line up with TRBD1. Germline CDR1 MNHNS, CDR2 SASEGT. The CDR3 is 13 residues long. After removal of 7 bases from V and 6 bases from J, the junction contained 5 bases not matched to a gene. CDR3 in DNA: TGTGCCAGCATGCAGGGGGCGGGTCAGCCCCAGCATTTT. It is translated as CASMQGAGQPQHF.

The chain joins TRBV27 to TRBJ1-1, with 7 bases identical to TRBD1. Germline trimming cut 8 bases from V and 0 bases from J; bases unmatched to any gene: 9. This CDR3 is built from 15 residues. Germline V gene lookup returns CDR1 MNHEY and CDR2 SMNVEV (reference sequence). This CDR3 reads CASAQPGQLNTEAFF. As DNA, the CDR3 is TGTGCCAGCGCCCAACCGGGACAGCTGAACACTGAAGCTTTCTTT.